The 30 T cell receptor beta chains reported below all come from one sample, sequenced in a study of OX40 agonist ivuxolimab in advanced cancers. Receptors were amplified or captured by the immunoSEQ multiplex PCR assay. The immuneACCESS repertoire file appears here via TCRdb, limited to in-frame rearrangements. These files lack a portion of the clones; in checked studies, under half of the deficit traces to unresolved V genes, and the cause of the others is not known. This sample has 50,000 to 60,000 clones in its table, and 86% of those were observed once. Approximately 1% of the sample rests with the top ten. This specimen was CD4+ or CD8+ T cells sorted from blood, taken in a trial of the OX40 agonist ivuxolimab. The receptors were sampled from an adult with an advanced solid tumor such as melanoma, head and neck, liver or kidney cancer.

The chain couples TRBV27 to TRBJ2-1, with 10 bases that match TRBD2. The CDR3 is made up of 20 amino acids. The V and J ends lost 7 bases and 0 bases, in that order; junction bases with no gene match: 18. Germline-derived CDR1 and CDR2 are MNHEY and SMNVEV (reference sequence). CDR3: CASKYLSLTSGVSSYNEQFF. Written as DNA, the CDR3 is TGTGCCAGCAAGTACCTCTCACTTACTAGCGGGGTAAGCTCCTACAATGAGCAGTTCTTC.

The rearrangement links TRBV29-1 to TRBJ2-1, with 8 bases matching TRBD1. Germline lookup yields CDR1 SQVTM and CDR2 ANQGSEA. The CDR3 spans 15 residues. The trim removed 1 base at V and 1 base at J, leaving 3 bases unmatched. CDR3 amino acids: CSVEGTGRSYNEQFF. Here the CDR3 DNA reads TGCAGCGTTGAAGGGACAGGGAGGTCCTACAATGAGCAGTTCTTC.

This clone came up once. The CDR3 nucleotides read TGTGCCACCAGCAGAGAAAGGGGCGCTGGAAACACCATATATTTT. Translation gives CATSRERGAGNTIYF. The rearrangement uses TRBV15 and TRBJ1-3, with TRBD1 as a possible D gene (5 bases). Trimming removed 0 bases from V and 2 bases from J, with 8 bases in between. This CDR3 has 15 amino acids. Per the germline V gene, CDR1 is LNHNV and CDR2 is YYDKDF (reference sequence).

The DNA for the CDR3 is TGTGCCAGCAAAGCAGACCTCTACGAGCAGTACTTC. It codes for CASKADLYEQYF. J is TRBJ2-7 and V is TRBV28; D gene uncertain. V lost 7 bases and J lost 3, with 10 bases in between. CDR3 length: 12 residues. Germline CDR1 is MDHEN and CDR2 is SYDVKM.

There are a few counts of this clone. The chain links TRBV7-9 to TRBJ2-2; no clear D. Germline loops: CDR1 SEHNR, CDR2 FQNEAQ (reference sequence). The ends were cut back, 0 bases at V and 11 bases at J, with 19 bases in the middle. The CDR3 extends over 16 amino acids. In DNA, the CDR3 is TGTGCCAGCAGCTTAGCGATACAGAAGGGCCCGGGTGAGCTGTTTTTT. It yields the protein CASSLAIQKGPGELFF.

The V gene is TRBV7-8, the J gene TRBJ2-7; 10 bases fit TRBD2. V dropped 6 bases and J dropped 6; count of bases not matched to a gene: 8. Per germline, CDR1 SGHVS and CDR2 FQNEAQ. The CDR3 has 14 amino acids. DNA of the CDR3: TGTGCCAGCAGGCGATCTAGCGGGAGCGCCGAGCAGTACTTC. It yields the protein CASRRSSGSAEQYF.

The chain links TRBV7-2 to TRBJ2-5; D might be TRBD1 (6 bases). This CDR3 contains 14 residues. The ends were cut back, 1 base at V and 5 bases at J, with 11 bases in the middle. CDR1 SGHTA and CDR2 FQGNSA come from the germline V gene. The CDR3 DNA follows: TGTGCCAGCAGCTTAGTTTCTGGGGGCGAGACCCAGTACTTC. It translates to CASSLVSGGETQYF.

This chain joins TRBV6-1 and TRBJ2-7, with 7 bases lining up with TRBD2. There are 13 residues in the CDR3. Germline CDR1 is MNHNS and CDR2 is SASEGT. The CDR3 sequence: CVSGEPSSYEQYF. The DNA for the CDR3 is TGTGTGAGCGGGGAGCCCAGCTCCTACGAGCAGTACTTC.

The rearrangement joins TRBV2 to TRBJ1-2; 11 positions agree with TRBD1. Germline CDR1 reads SNHLY; CDR2 reads FYNNEI. Trimming cost V 1 base and J 8 bases; bases outside gene matches: 6. This CDR3 has 15 residues. CDR3 nucleotides: TGTGCCAGCAGTGAAGGAAGGGACAGGGGGGAAGGCTACACCTTC. Amino acid sequence: CASSEGRDRGEGYTF.

The rearrangement uses TRBV19 and TRBJ2-7, with D unresolved. The CDR3 loop spans 14 amino acids. V lost 3 bases to trimming and J lost 3 bases, with 12 bases between them. Germline V CDR1 and CDR2: LNHDA, SQIVND (reference sequence). Here the CDR3 reads CASSIKGNFYEQYF. CDR3 DNA: TGTGCCAGTAGTATTAAGGGTAATTTCTACGAGCAGTACTTC.

In this sample, this clone turned up once. The chain uses TRBV11-2 and TRBJ2-7; 7 bases are a match to TRBD1. V dropped 2 bases and J dropped 0; count of bases not matched to a gene: 7. The CDR3 runs 16 residues. Germline lookup yields CDR1 SGHAT and CDR2 FQNNGV. The CDR3 sequence is CASSLRSRDSSYEQYF. The CDR3 nucleotides read TGTGCCAGCAGCTTAAGAAGCCGGGACAGCTCCTACGAGCAGTACTTC.

This chain links TRBV27 with TRBJ2-3; no clear D gene. The CDR3 spans 11 residues. Trimming pared 4 bases from V and 6 bases from J, leaving 5 bases between. Germline loops: CDR1 MNHEY, CDR2 SMNVEV (reference sequence). This CDR3 reads CASSSLDTQYF. The CDR3 nucleotides read TGTGCCAGCAGTTCATTGGATACGCAGTATTTT.

This chain connects TRBV2 to TRBJ1-2; 7 bases are a match to TRBD1. CDR1 is SNHLY, CDR2 FYNNEI, per germline. V was pared by 4 bases and J by 6 bases, with 8 bases of the junction left unmatched. This CDR3 has 14 amino acids. CDR3 loop: CASSGLGGRHGYTF. The CDR3 DNA is TGTGCCAGCAGTGGGTTAGGGGGCCGGCATGGCTACACCTTC.

This chain joins TRBV19 and TRBJ2-1; D is undetermined. V lost 2 bases and J 10 bases, leaving 15 bases between the germline ends. The CDR3 length is 14 residues. Germline V gives CDR1 LNHDA, CDR2 SQIVND (reference sequence). CDR3 coding DNA: TGTGCCAGTAGTATATCGCGCGGAGCCGAGGAGCAGTTCTTC. This gives the protein CASSISRGAEEQFF.

The chain has TRBV27 and TRBJ1-2; D gene ambiguous. This CDR3 contains 15 residues. The V gene lost 0 bases and the J gene lost 4 bases, with 12 bases spanning the gap. Germline loops: CDR1 MNHEY, CDR2 SMNVEV (reference sequence). In DNA, the CDR3 is TGTGCCAGCAGTTTATCGAGAGGGCAGTTCTATGGCTACACCTTC. This encodes CASSLSRGQFYGYTF.

The J gene is TRBJ2-7, the V gene TRBV9, with D maybe TRBD1 (6 bases). This CDR3 contains 16 residues. Trimming took off 3 bases at V and 2 bases at J, with 18 bases between the two ends. The germline V gene has CDR1 SGDLS and CDR2 YYNGEE. The CDR3 nucleotides read TGTGCCAGCAGCGCTACAGGGAGCGACACAACCTACGAGCAGTACTTC. It yields the protein CASSATGSDTTYEQYF.

Notes on this clone: One junction end disagrees with the germline gene, perhaps due to a read error. V is TRBV6-1 and J is TRBJ2-7; TRBD2 matches 8 bases. The CDR3 loop spans 15 amino acids. Germline CDR1 and CDR2: MNHNS and SASEGT. The CDR3 bases are TGTGCCAGCTGTGAAAGTAGCGGGATGGTCTACGAGCAGTACTTC. Its translation is CASCESSGMVYEQYF.

The genes are TRBV5-8 and TRBJ1-4; 9 nucleotides match TRBD1. The junction had 15 bases not matched to a gene; V was cut back by 4 bases and J by 2 bases. The CDR3 sequence is 19 residues long. Germline lookup yields CDR1 SGHTS and CDR2 YDEGEE. This CDR3 reads CASSPPGQGTEATNEKLFF. CDR3 in DNA: TGTGCCAGCAGCCCCCCGGGACAGGGCACGGAGGCGACTAATGAAAAACTGTTTTTT.

This clone was seen more than once but under ten times. V is TRBV7-6 and J is TRBJ2-7, with TRBD2 as a possible D gene (6 bases). Trimming cost V 4 bases and J 3 bases, with 16 bases left between them. Germline lookup yields CDR1 SGHVS and CDR2 FNYEAQ. The CDR3 spans 15 residues. The CDR3 sequence: CASSSVSGRNYEQYF. The CDR3 region has the DNA TGTGCCAGCAGCTCAGTAAGCGGGCGAAACTACGAGCAGTACTTC.

This chain uses TRBV27 with TRBJ2-3, with D unclear. The CDR3 is made up of 12 amino acids. V was trimmed by 5 bases and J by 5 bases, leaving 8 bases between them. Germline V gene data show CDR1 as MNHEY and CDR2 as SMNVEV (reference sequence). The CDR3 region is CASSAFGDTQYF. The CDR3 nucleotides are TGTGCCAGCAGTGCATTTGGAGATACGCAGTATTTT.

The V gene is TRBV6-1, the J gene TRBJ2-7; D is possibly TRBD1 (6 bases). The germline CDR1 and CDR2 sequences are MNHNS and SASEGT. V lost 2 bases, J lost 4 bases, and 15 bases lay in between. This CDR3 is built from 15 residues. In nucleotides, the CDR3 is TGTGCCAGCAGTGAACGTGGGGGCCTGGATTACGAGCAGTACTTC. This translates into CASSERGGLDYEQYF.

The J gene is TRBJ2-5, the V gene TRBV9; either TRBD1 or TRBD2 may fit D (5 bases each). Per germline, CDR1 SGDLS and CDR2 YYNGEE. The CDR3 consists of 14 residues. The V end was cut by 4 bases, the J end by 4 bases, with 14 bases between. CDR3 amino acids: CASSWDVSRETQYF. The CDR3 nucleotides are TGTGCCAGCAGCTGGGACGTAAGCCGAGAGACCCAGTACTTC.

This clone occurred a few times. The chain links TRBV5-4 to TRBJ2-3; perhaps TRBD1 as D (5 bases). Germline CDR1 reads SGHNT; CDR2 reads YYREEE (reference sequence). This CDR3 has 15 residues. Deletions cut 1 base from V and 6 bases from J, with 15 bases between. CDR3 DNA: TGTGCCAGCAGCTTGTTTCAACAGGCTCGCGATACGCAGTATTTT. Encoded protein: CASSLFQQARDTQYF.

The chain employs TRBV28 and TRBJ2-1; 7 bases agree with TRBD2. Unmatched junction bases numbered 9, after V lost 11 bases and J lost 5 bases. CDR1 is MDHEN, CDR2 SYDVKM, per germline. CDR3 length equals 13 residues. CDR3 residues: CAPGLAEHNEQFF. The CDR3 coding sequence is TGTGCCCCGGGGCTAGCGGAGCACAATGAGCAGTTCTTC. Filled out from reference TRBV28 and TRBJ2-1, the complete variable domain reads DVKVTQSSRYLVKRTGEKVFLECVQDMDHENMFWYRQDPGLGLRLIYFSYDVKMKEKGDIPEGYSVSREKKERFSLILESASTNQTSMYLCAPGLAEHNEQFFGPGTRLTVL.

The chain employs TRBV4-1 and TRBJ1-5; D gene ambiguous. Deletions cut 0 bases from V and 0 bases from J, with 9 bases between. The length of the CDR3 is 16 residues. Germline V gene sequence: CDR1 MGHRA, CDR2 YSYEKL. The CDR3 DNA reads as TGCGCCAGCAGCCAAGACGCCAGTTATAGCAATCAGCCCCAGCATTTT. It is translated as CASSQDASYSNQPQHF.

The table lists this clone with a count of one. The rearrangement links TRBV28 to TRBJ2-7; D is ambiguous. The CDR3 consists of 16 residues. Per germline, CDR1 MDHEN and CDR2 SYDVKM. V lost 9 bases to trimming and J lost 0 bases, with 21 bases between them. The CDR3 region is CASTSPGSGSSYEQYF. CDR3 nucleotide sequence: TGTGCCAGTACCTCTCCTGGGTCAGGCAGCTCCTACGAGCAGTACTTC.

The V and J genes are TRBV5-1 and TRBJ2-3; possible D gene TRBD1, 6 bases. This CDR3 contains 14 residues. The ends were cut back, 9 bases at V and 5 bases at J, with 19 bases in the middle. Germline CDR1 and CDR2: SGHRS and YFSETQ. The DNA for the CDR3 is TGCGCCACTTCAAGGACACAGGGCGAAGATACGCAGTATTTT. Encoded protein: CATSRTQGEDTQYF.

The V and J genes are TRBV5-1 and TRBJ2-7, with D possibly being TRBD1 or TRBD2 (5 bases each). Deletions cut 4 bases from V and 2 bases from J, with 16 bases between. This CDR3 contains 15 residues. Per the germline V gene, CDR1 is SGHRS and CDR2 is YFSETQ. CDR3 sequence reads: CASSDRGRNTYEQYF. The CDR3, as DNA: TGCGCCAGCAGCGACCGGGGCAGGAATACCTACGAGCAGTACTTC.

The chain carries TRBV19 and TRBJ1-2; the D is unclear. Germline V gene sequence: CDR1 LNHDA, CDR2 SQIVND (reference sequence). This CDR3 is 12 amino acids long. Deletions cut 2 bases from V and 4 bases from J, with 5 bases between. This chain's CDR3 is CASSIHPYGYTF. In DNA form, the CDR3 reads TGTGCCAGTAGTATACACCCCTATGGCTACACCTTC.

The chain's CDR3 is CASSLGQMNTEAFF. The CDR3 nucleotides are TGCGCCAGCAGCTTAGGACAGATGAACACTGAAGCTTTCTTT. The chain uses TRBV5-1 and TRBJ1-1; TRBD1 is a possible D gene (6 bases). V shed 2 bases and J shed 0 bases, with 8 bases lying between them. This CDR3 region has 14 residues. Germline V gene sequence: CDR1 SGHRS, CDR2 YFSETQ.